Shown below are 28 T cell receptor beta chains from a single sample sequenced in a study of cytomegalovirus exposure and HLA in healthy donors. PCR primers comprised 60 Vbeta and 13 Jbeta primers. Generated by immunoSEQ multiplex PCR, the TCRdb table keeps only in-frame clones and is missing some. In the table there are 120,000 to 150,000 clones, 61% of which are singletons. The source material was PBMCs. The origin of the receptors is a male donor in good health and CMV-seronegative.

CDR3 in amino acids: CASRNGQENAYEQYF. In DNA form, the CDR3 reads TGTGCCAGCAGGAACGGACAGGAGAACGCCTACGAGCAGTACTTC. The chain links TRBV5-4 to TRBJ2-7; 7 bases line up with TRBD1. CDR1 SGHNT and CDR2 YYREEE come from the germline V gene (reference sequence). V dropped 5 bases and J dropped 2; count of bases not matched to a gene: 10. This CDR3 is built from 15 residues. Combining the CDR3 with reference TRBV5-4 and TRBJ2-7 gives the whole variable domain ETGVTQSPTHLIKTRGQQVTLRCSSQSGHNTVSWYQQALGQGPQFIFQYYREEENGRGNFPPRFSGLQFPNYSSELNVNALELDDSALYLCASRNGQENAYEQYFGPGTRLTVT.

CDR3 residues: CASSFVGRAGEETQYF. The CDR3 DNA is TGTGCCAGCAGTTTTGTTGGGAGGGCTGGAGAAGAGACCCAGTACTTC. The chain combines TRBV6-6 with TRBJ2-5; 7 bases align to TRBD2. Germline V gene data show CDR1 as MNHNY and CDR2 as SVGAGI (reference sequence). This CDR3 has 16 amino acids. V was clipped by 4 bases and J by 3 bases; unmatched bases: 11.

The chain combines TRBV5-4 with TRBJ1-3; tentative D call: TRBD1 (5 bases). The germline CDR1 and CDR2 sequences are SGHNT and YYREEE (reference sequence). This CDR3 spans 15 amino acids. V lost 2 bases and J lost 1, with 10 bases in between. This chain's CDR3 is CASSFGPGSGNTIYF. CDR3 DNA sequence: TGTGCCAGCAGCTTCGGCCCAGGGTCTGGAAACACCATATATTTT.

This chain connects TRBV30 to TRBJ2-1; tentative D call: TRBD2 (5 bases). V was pared by 8 bases and J by 2 bases, with 16 bases between. CDR1 GTSNPN and CDR2 SVGIG come from the germline V gene (reference sequence). CDR3 size: 14 residues. CDR3 sequence reads: CAGNEGWPYNEQFF. CDR3 sequence (DNA): TGTGCCGGAAATGAGGGTTGGCCCTACAATGAGCAGTTCTTC.

V gene TRBV27 combines with J gene TRBJ1-4; TRBD1 matches at 9 bases. Germline CDR1 and CDR2: MNHEY and SMNVEV (reference sequence). The CDR3 spans 15 residues. V was pared by 3 bases and J by 7 bases, with 6 bases of the junction left unmatched. CDR3 in amino acids: CASSLWGQGFEKLFF. The CDR3, as DNA: TGTGCCAGCAGTTTGTGGGGACAGGGATTTGAAAAACTGTTTTTT. Using reference TRBV27 and TRBJ1-4 for the parts outside the CDR3, the full variable domain is EAQVTQNPRYLITVTGKKLTVTCSQNMNHEYMSWYRQDPGLGLRQIYYSMNVEVTDKGDVPEGYKVSRKEKRNFPLILESPSPNQTSLYFCASSLWGQGFEKLFFGSGTQLSVL.

For this clone: Relative to the germline gene, one junction end is altered; a read error may explain this. This sequence joins TRBV7-8 and TRBJ2-3; tentatively, D is TRBD1 (6 bases). The germline gives CDR1 SGHVS, CDR2 FQNEAQ. CDR3 length: 15 amino acids. CDR3 sequence reads: CVSSLKGEWADTQYF. Written as DNA, the CDR3 is TGTGTCAGCAGCTTAAAGGGGGAGTGGGCAGATACGCAGTATTTT.

The V call is TRBV2, the J call TRBJ1-4, with D possibly TRBD1 on 6 matching bases. The V gene lost 7 bases and the J gene lost 8 bases, with 11 bases spanning the gap. The CDR3 is made up of 12 amino acids. Germline V lookup: CDR1 SNHLY, CDR2 FYNNEI. As DNA, the CDR3 is TGTGCCAGCACAGGGGTTAGCGAAAAACTGTTTTTT. It yields the protein CASTGVSEKLFF.

The chain has TRBV5-1 and TRBJ1-2; 7 bases map to TRBD1. Germline V gene sequence: CDR1 SGHRS, CDR2 YFSETQ. This CDR3 is 14 amino acids long. V shed 4 bases and J 4 bases; nucleotides not matched to a gene: 7. The chain's CDR3 is CASSDPGQLYGYTF. CDR3 DNA: TGCGCCAGCAGCGATCCGGGACAGCTCTATGGCTACACCTTC.

This clone was detected only once. This rearrangement joins TRBV7-9 to TRBJ2-1, with TRBD1 matching 7 bases. CDR1 and CDR2 (germline): SEHNR, FQNEAQ (reference sequence). The CDR3 is 17 residues long. Trimming took 3 bases from V and 2 from J; bases not matched to a gene: 10. The CDR3 DNA is TGTGCCAGCAGCTTCGTTGGGACAGCAAAAGCCTACAATGAGCAGTTCTTC. It codes for CASSFVGTAKAYNEQFF.

This chain joins TRBV18 and TRBJ1-4; 8 nucleotides match TRBD1. The CDR3 has 15 amino acids. The ends lost 2 bases at V and 7 bases at J; junction bases unmatched: 6. CDR1 KGHSH and CDR2 LQKENI come from the germline V gene. The CDR3 here is CASSPKLQGVEKLFF. Here the CDR3 DNA reads TGTGCCAGCTCACCAAAACTACAGGGGGTTGAAAAACTGTTTTTT.

The chain recombines TRBV5-1 with TRBJ1-3, with 10 bases that match TRBD1. The V gene end was trimmed by 3 bases and the J gene end by 0 bases; junction bases not matched to a gene: 6. Germline CDR1 SGHRS, CDR2 YFSETQ. CDR3 length: 17 residues. The CDR3 is CASSYGQGGSSGNTIYF. The CDR3 DNA follows: TGCGCCAGCAGCTACGGACAGGGGGGGAGCTCTGGAAACACCATATATTTT. The full variable domain, its missing parts supplied by reference TRBV5-1 and TRBJ1-3, is KAGVTQTPRYLIKTRGQQVTLSCSPISGHRSVSWYQQTPGQGLQFLFEYFSETQRNKGNFPGRFSGRQFSNSRSEMNVSTLELGDSALYLCASSYGQGGSSGNTIYFGEGSWLTVV.

V usage is TRBV19 and J usage is TRBJ2-2, with D maybe TRBD1 (5 bases). V lost 5 bases to trimming and J lost 1 base, with 11 bases between them. The CDR3 spans 15 residues. Germline CDR1 is LNHDA and CDR2 is SQIVND (reference sequence). DNA for the CDR3: TGTGCCAGTAGTCCCAGGACAAGGAACACCGGGGAGCTGTTTTTT. Translation gives CASSPRTRNTGELFF. Full variable domain (missing parts from reference TRBV19 and TRBJ2-2): DGGITQSPKYLFRKEGQNVTLSCEQNLNHDAMYWYRQDPGQGLRLIYYSQIVNDFQKGDIAEGYSVSREKKESFPLTVTSAQKNPTAFYLCASSPRTRNTGELFFGEGSRLTVL.

This clone is a singleton in its sample. J is TRBJ2-5 and V is TRBV10-3, with D possibly being TRBD2 (7 bases). V lost 4 bases, J lost 5 bases, and 20 bases lay in between. The CDR3 has 16 amino acids. Germline assignment: CDR1 ENHRY and CDR2 SYGVKD. CDR3 bases: TGTGCCATCAGTGCTTACGAGAGGGGGGGGTTGGAGACCCAGTACTTC. Residues: CAISAYERGGLETQYF.

V and J are TRBV6-6 and TRBJ1-3; 8 bases map to TRBD1. The CDR3 runs to 13 residues. Trimming took 6 bases from V and 8 from J; bases not matched to a gene: 6. Germline assignment: CDR1 MNHNY and CDR2 SVGAGI (reference sequence). The CDR3, as DNA: TGTGCCAGCAGACGCGGACAGGGAGACACCATATATTTT. Amino acid sequence: CASRRGQGDTIYF.

The chain employs TRBV7-3 and TRBJ2-7; the D gene is possibly TRBD1 (5 bases). Germline V lookup: CDR1 SGHTA, CDR2 FQGTGA. Trimming removed 4 bases from V and 8 bases from J, with 18 bases in between. The CDR3 has 14 amino acids. The CDR3 DNA reads TGTGCCAGCAGCTCCAGTCAGGGTGAGGCGAAGCAGTACTTC. It translates to CASSSSQGEAKQYF.

V gene TRBV19 combines with J gene TRBJ1-2, with D perhaps TRBD1 (6 bases). V lost 0 bases and J 6 bases, leaving 11 bases between the germline ends. The CDR3 extends over 14 amino acids. Germline lookup yields CDR1 LNHDA and CDR2 SQIVND (reference sequence). The CDR3 bases are TGTGCCAGTAGTATAGAGAACAGGGCCAATGGCTACACCTTC. Translating gives CASSIENRANGYTF.

The V call is TRBV7-9, the J call TRBJ2-5; 12 nucleotides agree with TRBD2. With 4 bases clipped from V and 4 bases from J, the junction kept 7 bases outside the gene matches. The CDR3 consists of 16 residues. CDR1 and CDR2 from the germline V gene are SEHNR and FQNEAQ (reference sequence). The chain's CDR3 is CASSSRLAGARETQYF. The CDR3 DNA reads TGTGCCAGCAGCTCAAGACTAGCGGGGGCCCGAGAGACCCAGTACTTC.

The chain has TRBV6-6 and TRBJ1-3; D gene ambiguous. In germline, CDR1 is MNHNY, CDR2 SVGAGI (reference sequence). The CDR3 runs to 13 residues. Between the trimmed V and J ends, which lost 7 bases and 3 bases, there was a span of 10 bases. CDR3 sequence (DNA): TGTGCCAGCACCCAAGGGAGTGGAAACACCATATATTTT. It specifies CASTQGSGNTIYF.

This sequence joins TRBV5-7 and TRBJ2-1, with 7 bases fitting TRBD2. TRBV5-7 belongs to the ORF category, with a function that is uncertain. This CDR3 is built from 13 residues. Trimming at V came to 3 bases and at J to 8 bases, leaving 5 bases not matched to a gene. The CDR3 region is CASSSNGGDEQFF. CDR3 sequence (DNA): TGTGCCAGCAGCTCGAATGGGGGGGATGAGCAGTTCTTC.

CDR3 DNA sequence: TGTGCCAGCAGCCAAGCGCCTCCGCGGGGCTTCCTGAACACTGAAGCTTTCTTT. This gives the protein CASSQAPPRGFLNTEAFF. The chain links TRBV11-2 to TRBJ1-1, with D perhaps TRBD1 (5 bases). V lost 5 bases and J 0 bases, leaving 22 bases between the germline ends. The CDR3 runs 18 residues. Germline values: CDR1 SGHAT, CDR2 FQNNGV.

The chain links TRBV6-6 to TRBJ2-7; 7 bases are shared with TRBD1. The trim removed 6 bases at V and 0 bases at J, leaving 5 bases unmatched. The CDR3 loop spans 14 amino acids. Germline lookup yields CDR1 MNHNY and CDR2 SVGAGI (reference sequence). The DNA of the CDR3 is TGTGCCAGCAGGTGGGACAGCTTCTCCTACGAGCAGTACTTC. As protein: CASRWDSFSYEQYF.

The V gene is TRBV6-1, the J gene TRBJ2-6, with D possibly matching TRBD1 (6 bases). Trimming took 3 bases from V and 0 from J, leaving 18 bases between them. The length of the CDR3 is 19 residues. Per germline, CDR1 MNHNS and CDR2 SASEGT. In DNA, the CDR3 is TGTGCCAGCAGTGATCTTCTGGCAGGGGCGGGCTCTGGGGCCAACGTCCTGACTTTC. Its translation is CASSDLLAGAGSGANVLTF.

Regarding this clone: A junction boundary mismatches the germline segment, possibly from a read error. This rearrangement joins TRBV27 to TRBJ2-7; 10 nucleotides match TRBD1. The CDR3 is made up of 16 amino acids. Germline V lookup: CDR1 MNHEY, CDR2 SMNVEV (reference sequence). The CDR3 region has the DNA TGTGCCGGCAGTCCACCGGGACAGGGGCGACCCTACGAGCAGTACTTC. Translation: CAGSPPGQGRPYEQYF.

This clone turned up a few times. Other nucleotide sequences in the sample specify the same CDR3. The DNA of the CDR3 is TGTGCCAGCAGCTTCGCCGGGACAGGGAATGGCTACACCTTC. This gives the protein CASSFAGTGNGYTF. The V gene is TRBV7-9, the J gene TRBJ1-2; 9 bases fit TRBD1. Germline V gene sequence: CDR1 SEHNR, CDR2 FQNEAQ (reference sequence). V lost 3 bases and J lost 6; bases outside the gene matches: 5. The CDR3 runs to 14 residues.

The CDR3 DNA reads as TGTGCCAGCAGTTCAACACCCCCGGCCAGGGCTAATGAAAAACTGTTTTTT. It codes for CASSSTPPARANEKLFF. The gene calls are TRBV28 and TRBJ1-4; D perhaps matches TRBD1 (5 bases). The CDR3 loop spans 17 amino acids. Looked up from germline, CDR1 is MDHEN and CDR2 is SYDVKM. The ends were cut back, 4 bases at V and 3 bases at J, with 18 bases in the middle.

The sample holds a few counts of this clone. The rearrangement links TRBV5-1 to TRBJ1-1; D is perhaps TRBD1 (5 bases). Trimming took 2 bases from V and 2 from J, leaving 7 bases between them. CDR3 length: 13 residues. Germline values: CDR1 SGHRS, CDR2 YFSETQ. The CDR3 coding sequence is TGCGCCAGCAGCTTACAGGACAACACTGAAGCTTTCTTT. Translated: CASSLQDNTEAFF.

The DNA for the CDR3 is TGTGCCAGCAGATCGTTTCCCGGGACAGGGTTACGGCCCCAGCATTTT. It codes for CASRSFPGTGLRPQHF. The chain combines TRBV28 with TRBJ1-5; 9 bases are a match to TRBD1. The J segment lost 9 bases and the V segment lost 6 bases, leaving 15 bases of the junction unmatched. This CDR3 spans 16 amino acids. Germline CDR1 and CDR2: MDHEN and SYDVKM.

The rearrangement joins TRBV28 to TRBJ1-1, with no clear D. CDR3 size: 12 residues. V was clipped by 1 base and J by 5 bases, with 5 bases between them. Germline V gene data show CDR1 as MDHEN and CDR2 as SYDVKM. CDR3 residues: CASSLSQTEAFF. The CDR3 DNA sequence: TGTGCCAGCAGTTTATCACAGACTGAAGCTTTCTTT.